Following are 28 T cell receptor beta chains from one sample sequenced in a study of STAT5B mutations in CD4+ large granular lymphocyte leukemia. Here immunoSEQ multiplex PCR was the method, and the copy in TCRdb shows in-frame clones only, minus some. The sample has more than 30,000 clones; under 80% are singletons. Sequencing was done on a sample of CD4+ T cells from blood buffy coats. The origin of the receptors is a human donor in good health.

The rearrangement joins TRBV4-3 to TRBJ2-2, with D possibly being TRBD1 or TRBD2 (5 bases each). The V and J ends lost 0 bases and 7 bases respectively, with 12 bases between them. There are 15 residues in the CDR3. CDR1 LGHNA and CDR2 YSLEER come from the germline V gene. DNA of the CDR3: TGCGCCAGCAGCCAAGATCGGGGCCGGGGCGGGGAGCTGTTTTTT. Translation: CASSQDRGRGGELFF.

The chain links TRBV6-5 to TRBJ2-7; D might be TRBD2 (6 bases). CDR3 length equals 15 residues. V lost 8 bases and J lost 3, with 20 bases in between. Germline V gene sequence: CDR1 MNHEY, CDR2 SVGAGI. CDR3 residues: CASPPGGLPLYEQYF. The CDR3, as DNA: TGTGCCAGCCCCCCCGGGGGACTCCCCCTCTACGAGCAGTACTTC.

This clone turned up a few times. The sample has other DNA sequences that encode this CDR3 too. V and J are TRBV11-3 and TRBJ2-7; D is tentatively TRBD1 or TRBD2 (6 bases each). The germline V gene encodes CDR1 SGHNT and CDR2 YENEEA. This CDR3 comprises 15 residues. Trimming took 1 base from V and 0 from J, leaving 10 bases between them. The CDR3 DNA is TGTGCCAGCAGCTTAGGAGGGGGGTCCTCCTACGAGCAGTACTTC. Its translation is CASSLGGGSSYEQYF.

This sequence joins TRBV7-8 and TRBJ1-1; unclear D gene. V lost 2 bases to trimming and J lost 0 bases, with 7 bases between them. Germline V gives CDR1 SGHVS, CDR2 FQNEAQ. The CDR3 loop spans 14 amino acids. The CDR3 is CASSLRWMNTEAFF. CDR3 DNA sequence: TGTGCCAGCAGCTTAAGATGGATGAACACTGAAGCTTTCTTT.

The CDR3 sequence is CASSGGTGLAKNIQYF. The CDR3 bases are TGTGCCAGCAGCGGGGGGACAGGGCTCGCCAAAAACATTCAGTACTTC. The chain employs TRBV9 and TRBJ2-4, with 9 bases lining up with TRBD1. After removal of 3 bases from V and 1 base from J, the junction contained 5 bases not matched to a gene. Looked up from germline, CDR1 is SGDLS and CDR2 is YYNGEE. CDR3 size: 16 residues.

The J gene is TRBJ2-1, the V gene TRBV14; the D is unclear. This CDR3 has 15 residues. V was clipped by 3 bases and J by 6 bases, with 15 bases between them. Germline lookup yields CDR1 SGHDN and CDR2 FVKESK. The CDR3 here is CASSHSGRKINEQFF. CDR3 DNA: TGTGCCAGCAGCCACTCGGGCAGAAAGATCAATGAGCAGTTCTTC.

The CDR3 protein is CARSSRGAPYEQYF. In nucleotides, the CDR3 is TGTGCCAGAAGCTCTCGTGGAGCCCCCTACGAGCAGTACTTC. This chain links TRBV5-3 with TRBJ2-7; the D is unclear. TRBV5-3 is an ORF, and what it does is uncertain. The CDR3 extends over 14 amino acids. V was pared by 3 bases and J by 2 bases, with 12 bases between.

The chain joins TRBV6-6 to TRBJ2-2; unclear D gene. Trimming shortened V by 5 bases and J by 2 bases, and 12 bases separated the two germline ends. The length of the CDR3 is 15 residues. Germline V gene sequence: CDR1 MNHNY, CDR2 SVGAGI (reference sequence). CDR3 protein: CASSPRNTNTGELFF. For the CDR3, the DNA is TGTGCCAGCAGTCCCAGGAATACTAACACCGGGGAGCTGTTTTTT.

The chain has TRBV7-8 and TRBJ1-5; 10 bases align to TRBD1. V lost 4 bases and J lost 8; bases outside the gene matches: 5. CDR1 and CDR2 from the germline V gene are SGHVS and FQNEAQ. The CDR3 contains 14 residues. The CDR3 coding sequence is TGTGCCAGCAGCTCCCGGGACAGGGGCAAGCCCCAGCATTTT. Translated: CASSSRDRGKPQHF.

The gene calls are TRBV7-2 and TRBJ2-7; the match to TRBD1 covers 9 bases. The J segment lost 6 bases and the V segment lost 2 bases, leaving 11 bases of the junction unmatched. Germline CDR1 reads SGHTA; CDR2 reads FQGNSA. This CDR3 is built from 16 residues. The CDR3 bases are TGTGCCAGCAGCTTAACTGGGACAGGGAGGGCCCGCGAGCAGTACTTC. This sequence encodes CASSLTGTGRAREQYF. Full variable domain (remainder filled in from reference TRBV7-2 and TRBJ2-7): GAGVSQSPSNKVTEKGKDVELRCDPISGHTALYWYRQSLGQGLEFLIYFQGNSAPDKSGLPSDRFSAERTGGSVSTLTIQRTQQEDSAVYLCASSLTGTGRAREQYFGPGTRLTVT.

The chain links TRBV29-1 to TRBJ2-4; D is perhaps TRBD1 or TRBD2 (6 bases each). The CDR3 has 14 residues. V gave up 5 bases and J gave up 0 bases, with 11 bases separating them. Germline values: CDR1 SQVTM, CDR2 ANQGSEA. The CDR3 nucleotides are TGCAGCGTTCGAGGGGGGCTAGCCAAAAACATTCAGTACTTC. This sequence encodes CSVRGGLAKNIQYF.

This clone occurred once. The V call is TRBV30, the J call TRBJ1-4, with a weak D call TRBD1 (6 bases). The germline V gene encodes CDR1 GTSNPN and CDR2 SVGIG (reference sequence). V gave up 1 base and J gave up 3 bases, with 12 bases separating them. This CDR3 region has 15 residues. The CDR3, as DNA: TGTGCCTGGAGTGGGGGGGGGCTACCTAATGAAAAACTGTTTTTT. This encodes CAWSGGGLPNEKLFF.

The chain couples TRBV6-6 to TRBJ1-1, with D tentatively TRBD1 (5 bases). Germline V CDR1 and CDR2: MNHNY, SVGAGI (reference sequence). The V end lost 5 bases, the J end lost 1 base, and 14 bases lay between the germline ends. This CDR3 is 15 amino acids long. CDR3 sequence: CASSAPGTANTEAFF. The CDR3 DNA reads as TGTGCCAGCAGTGCCCCCGGGACGGCGAACACTGAAGCTTTCTTT.

This chain links TRBV9 with TRBJ2-7; 9 bases align to TRBD2. The trim removed 3 bases at V and 1 base at J, leaving 5 bases unmatched. The CDR3 totals 15 residues. Germline assignment: CDR1 SGDLS and CDR2 YYNGEE. The chain's CDR3 is CASSETSGFSYEQYF. DNA for the CDR3: TGTGCCAGCAGCGAAACTAGCGGGTTTTCCTACGAGCAGTACTTC.

This chain joins TRBV5-1 and TRBJ1-4; 8 bases map to TRBD1. This CDR3 region has 14 residues. CDR1 is SGHRS, CDR2 YFSETQ, per germline. V shed 3 bases, J shed 7 bases, and the junction held 5 bases outside the gene matches. CDR3 in amino acids: CASSWTGRGEKLFF. CDR3 nucleotide sequence: TGCGCCAGCAGCTGGACAGGGCGCGGTGAAAAACTGTTTTTT.

This clone has only one observation. The J gene is TRBJ2-2, the V gene TRBV7-2, with D perhaps matching TRBD2 (6 bases). The V gene lost 6 bases and the J gene lost 5 bases, with 16 bases spanning the gap. CDR1 is SGHTA and CDR2 is FQGNSA in the germline V gene. This CDR3 is built from 15 residues. CDR3 sequence: CASRSRASATGELFF. In DNA form, the CDR3 reads TGTGCCAGCAGATCGAGGGCTAGCGCAACCGGGGAGCTGTTTTTT.

This sequence joins TRBV27 and TRBJ1-5; D is ambiguous. Trimming stripped 3 bases from V and 0 bases from J, with 6 bases between. The CDR3 sequence is 14 residues long. Germline V gene data show CDR1 as MNHEY and CDR2 as SMNVEV (reference sequence). The CDR3 DNA is TGTGCCAGCAGTTTTCGGGGTAGCAATCAGCCCCAGCATTTT. Translating gives CASSFRGSNQPQHF.

Concerning this clone: Germline is not matched at one junction end, which may reflect a read error. CDR3 sequence (DNA): TGTGCCAGCGGCTTCGGCAGGGTAGGGGGCTACACCTTC. This translates into CASGFGRVGGYTF. V gene TRBV7-2 combines with J gene TRBJ1-2; TRBD1 is a possible D gene (5 bases). The CDR3 spans 13 residues. Germline-derived CDR1 and CDR2 are SGHTA and FQGNSA.

The V and J genes are TRBV5-4 and TRBJ1-2; TRBD1 matches at 11 bases. This CDR3 has 15 residues. In germline, CDR1 is SGHNT, CDR2 YYREEE (reference sequence). The V gene end was trimmed by 0 bases and the J gene end by 3 bases; junction bases not matched to a gene: 1. CDR3 DNA sequence: TGTGCCAGCAGCTTGGGGGGACAGGGGGACTATGGCTACACCTTC. This encodes CASSLGGQGDYGYTF.

This chain joins TRBV4-3 and TRBJ1-1; TRBD1 matches 9 bases. Germline V lookup: CDR1 LGHNA, CDR2 YSLEER. V shed 3 bases and J 4 bases; nucleotides not matched to a gene: 6. This CDR3 contains 15 residues. CDR3 sequence: CASSHRTGVATEAFF. The CDR3 DNA follows: TGCGCCAGCAGCCATCGGACAGGGGTGGCCACTGAAGCTTTCTTT.

This clone was counted once. The V call is TRBV7-9, the J call TRBJ2-5, with D perhaps matching TRBD1 or TRBD2 (5 bases each). Germline V gene lookup returns CDR1 SEHNR and CDR2 FQNEAQ (reference sequence). This CDR3 has 13 amino acids. V lost 3 bases to trimming and J lost 3 bases, with 8 bases between them. The CDR3 spells CASSFGTEETQYF. The CDR3 bases are TGTGCCAGCAGCTTCGGGACGGAAGAGACCCAGTACTTC.

The chain carries TRBV7-2 and TRBJ2-1; the match to TRBD2 covers 11 bases. This CDR3 is 15 amino acids long. Germline V gene data show CDR1 as SGHTA and CDR2 as FQGNSA. V was pared by 6 bases and J by 3 bases, with 4 bases of the junction left unmatched. CDR3 residues: CASRNSGGVYNEQFF. CDR3 nucleotide sequence: TGTGCCAGCAGAAATAGCGGGGGGGTCTACAATGAGCAGTTCTTC.

The CDR3: CASSSQETQYF. The CDR3 DNA sequence: TGTGCCAGCAGCTCCCAAGAGACCCAGTACTTC. V usage is TRBV7-2 and J usage is TRBJ2-5; D not resolved. Germline loops: CDR1 SGHTA, CDR2 FQGNSA. The CDR3 is 11 amino acids. Trimming took off 4 bases at V and 1 base at J, with 1 base between the two ends.

This sequence joins TRBV23-1 and TRBJ2-3; D could derive from TRBD1 or TRBD2 (6 bases each). TRBV23-1 counts as an open reading frame of uncertain function. Trimming took off 7 bases at V and 5 bases at J, with 19 bases between the two ends. The CDR3 spans 15 residues. In nucleotides, the CDR3 is TGCGCCAGCATAGGGGGGACACATCTTAAAGATACGCAGTATTTT. It codes for CASIGGTHLKDTQYF.

The chain couples TRBV6-6 to TRBJ1-2; 7 bases fit TRBD1. Unmatched junction bases numbered 10, after V lost 4 bases and J lost 8 bases. CDR1 is MNHNY, CDR2 SVGAGI, per germline (reference sequence). The CDR3 contains 14 residues. CDR3 sequence reads: CASSFGTEGGGYTF. CDR3 nucleotide sequence: TGTGCCAGCAGTTTTGGGACAGAAGGAGGCGGCTACACCTTC.

In its sample, this clone was seen a few times. The chain joins TRBV6-5 to TRBJ1-1; D is possibly TRBD1 (6 bases). The CDR3 is made up of 14 amino acids. CDR1 is MNHEY and CDR2 is SVGAGI in the germline V gene. Trimming took 6 bases from V and 2 from J, leaving 13 bases between them. The CDR3 is CASREGHPNTEAFF. The CDR3 region has the DNA TGTGCCAGCAGGGAGGGACACCCAAACACTGAAGCTTTCTTT.

This chain links TRBV15 with TRBJ1-5; no reliable D call. Germline V gives CDR1 LNHNV, CDR2 YYDKDF (reference sequence). This CDR3 has 13 residues. The V gene lost 0 bases and the J gene lost 5 bases, with 5 bases spanning the gap. CDR3 in amino acids: CATSRDQDQPQHF. The CDR3, as DNA: TGTGCCACCAGCAGAGATCAAGATCAGCCCCAGCATTTT.

The sample holds one count of this clone. The gene calls are TRBV7-2 and TRBJ2-3, with D perhaps matching TRBD1 (6 bases). The CDR3 sequence is 16 residues long. Trimming left V 5 bases short and J 2 bases short, with 17 bases between. CDR1 is SGHTA and CDR2 is FQGNSA in the germline V gene. CDR3 nucleotides: TGTGCCAGCAGCAAAGGCGGCAGGGGAGACACAGATACGCAGTATTTT. Amino acid sequence: CASSKGGRGDTDTQYF. Filled out from reference TRBV7-2 and TRBJ2-3, the complete variable domain reads GAGVSQSPSNKVTEKGKDVELRCDPISGHTALYWYRQSLGQGLEFLIYFQGNSAPDKSGLPSDRFSAERTGGSVSTLTIQRTQQEDSAVYLCASSKGGRGDTDTQYFGPGTRLTVL.